Below, 17 T cell receptor beta chains from the same sample are listed, as sequenced in a study of response to subunit inactivated influenza vaccine. From the RT-PCR reads, TCRdb called clonotypes with MiXCR, one entry per CDR3 protein. This sample carries about 480,000 distinct CDR3 sequences, 10% to 15% of them seen once, and the ten largest clones take roughly 14%. The sample in question was PBMCs from blood, obtained roughly 6 weeks after vaccination. The receptors here all came from a man aged 45-65 years who received an inactivated influenza vaccine.

The sample holds many counts of this clonotype. This chain joins TRBV20-1 and TRBJ2-4; 8 nucleotides align to TRBD1. The CDR3 covers 14 residues. V lost 6 bases and J lost 6; bases outside the gene matches: 10. Germline lookup yields CDR1 DFQATT and CDR2 SNEGSKA (reference sequence). DNA for the CDR3: TGCAGTGCCTATCCTCAGGGGGCACTAAACATTCAGTACTTC. Translated: CSAYPQGALNIQYF.

The gene calls are TRBV20-1 and TRBJ2-5, with TRBD2 matching over 8 bases. The CDR3 runs 15 residues. Germline V gene data show CDR1 as DFQATT and CDR2 as SNEGSKA (reference sequence). Losses at the gene ends were 1 base for V and 1 base for J; bases not matched to a gene: 5. The CDR3 region has the DNA TGCAGTGCTAGAGGTCGAGCGGGGGCCCAAGAGACCCAGTACTTC. Translation: CSARGRAGAQETQYF.

The table lists this clonotype with a few counts. The V gene is TRBV29-1, the J gene TRBJ2-7; D call uncertain. The V gene lost 3 bases and the J gene lost 4 bases, with 10 bases spanning the gap. The CDR3 runs 12 residues. From germline, CDR1 is SQVTM and CDR2 ANQGSEA. For the CDR3, the DNA is TGCAGCGTTGAGGGCAGAGATTACGAGCAGTACTTC. It translates to CSVEGRDYEQYF.

This clonotype has a count of ten or more. J is TRBJ2-2 and V is TRBV12-3 or TRBV12-4, with 8 bases identical to TRBD2. The CDR3 runs to 18 residues. After removal of 8 bases from V and 0 bases from J, the junction contained 14 bases not matched to a gene. The CDR3 DNA reads as TGTGCCAGCCGGGGGGGCAGGCGAATAATCGCGAACACCGGGGAGCTGTTTTTT. Amino acids: CASRGGRRIIANTGELFF.

In DNA, the CDR3 is TGTGCCATCAGTGAGTCAGGGACTAGCGGTACCACCGGGGAGCTGTTTTTT. Translation: CAISESGTSGTTGELFF. This chain connects TRBV10-3 to TRBJ2-2; 11 bases agree with TRBD2. From germline, CDR1 is ENHRY and CDR2 SYGVKD. The CDR3 sequence is 17 residues long. V trimming: 0 bases; J trimming: 4 bases; junction bases outside the gene matches: 4.

This clonotype was detected a few times. The gene calls are TRBV5-1 and TRBJ1-5, with D unclear. There are 15 residues in the CDR3. Germline V CDR1 and CDR2: SGHRS, YFSETQ. V shed 0 bases and J shed 0 bases, with 7 bases lying between them. The CDR3 reads CASSLGVYSNQPQHF. In nucleotides, the CDR3 is TGCGCCAGCAGCTTGGGGGTTTATAGCAATCAGCCCCAGCATTTT.

This clonotype showed up many times. The chain joins TRBV20-1 to TRBJ2-7; weak D call: TRBD2 (5 bases). This CDR3 region has 12 residues. Trimming took 5 bases from V and 5 from J, leaving 13 bases between them. Germline-derived CDR1 and CDR2 are DFQATT and SNEGSKA (reference sequence). As DNA, the CDR3 is TGCAGTGCTGTAAGGCGGGTTGACGAGCAGTACTTC. Its protein product is CSAVRRVDEQYF.

Worth noting for this clonotype: One junction end disagrees with the germline gene, perhaps due to a read error. The V call is TRBV5-1, the J call TRBJ1-5; D unresolved. Germline V gene lookup returns CDR1 SGHRS and CDR2 YFSETQ. The CDR3 runs to 13 residues. CDR3 protein: CASSLAQNQPQDF. DNA for the CDR3: TGCGCCAGCAGCTTGGCGCAGAATCAGCCCCAGGATTTT.

V is TRBV2 and J is TRBJ2-2; no firm D call. V was cut by 8 bases and J by 4 bases, with 14 bases left in between. The CDR3 length is 14 residues. The germline V gene has CDR1 SNHLY and CDR2 FYNNEI. CDR3 residues: CASLPGRTTGELFF. The CDR3 region has the DNA TGTGCCAGCCTCCCCGGGCGGACCACCGGGGAGCTGTTTTTT. Full variable domain (outside the CDR3, taken from reference TRBV2 and TRBJ2-2): EPEVTQTPSHQVTQMGQEVILRCVPISNHLYFYWYRQILGQKVEFLVSFYNNEISEKSEIFDDQFSVERPDGSNFTLKIRSTKLEDSAMYFCASLPGRTTGELFFGEGSRLTVL.

This rearrangement joins TRBV2 to TRBJ2-1; TRBD1 is a possible D gene (6 bases). Germline loops: CDR1 SNHLY, CDR2 FYNNEI. The V end lost 8 bases, the J end lost 7 bases, and 21 bases lay between the germline ends. CDR3 length: 15 residues. The CDR3 protein is CASRLGDHQGNEQFF. CDR3 DNA: TGTGCCAGCCGGTTAGGGGATCACCAGGGGAATGAGCAGTTCTTC.

The chain combines TRBV12-3 or TRBV12-4 with TRBJ2-4; possible D gene TRBD2, 5 bases. The V end lost 8 bases, the J end lost 8 bases, and 22 bases lay between the germline ends. This CDR3 region has 15 residues. The CDR3 bases are TGTGCCAGCCAACAAGTCGGGGTGGCCAAGGACATTCAGTACTTC. Its protein is CASQQVGVAKDIQYF.

This clonotype showed up many times. V gene TRBV7-2 combines with J gene TRBJ2-3; D remains unclear. V was pared by 6 bases and J by 0 bases, with 4 bases between. The CDR3 loop spans 12 amino acids. The germline V gene has CDR1 SGHTA and CDR2 FQGNSA. CDR3 protein: CASSRSTDTQYF. The CDR3 DNA follows: TGTGCCAGCAGTCGCAGCACAGATACGCAGTATTTT.

The chain recombines TRBV2 with TRBJ2-7; no definite D call. CDR3 size: 12 residues. V was cut by 3 bases and J by 9 bases, with 12 bases left in between. Germline V gene lookup returns CDR1 SNHLY and CDR2 FYNNEI. The CDR3 bases are TGTGCCAGCAGTGATGGGCCCCTGGGGCAGTACTTC. It yields the protein CASSDGPLGQYF. The variable domain in full, with the rest retrieved from reference TRBV2 and TRBJ2-7, is EPEVTQTPSHQVTQMGQEVILRCVPISNHLYFYWYRQILGQKVEFLVSFYNNEISEKSEIFDDQFSVERPDGSNFTLKIRSTKLEDSAMYFCASSDGPLGQYFGPGTRLTVT.

At least ten counts were recorded for this clonotype. The chain joins TRBV6-1 to TRBJ1-1; the D gene is possibly TRBD1 (6 bases). The CDR3 totals 13 residues. The germline CDR1 and CDR2 sequences are MNHNS and SASEGT. The V and J ends lost 6 bases and 9 bases respectively, with 17 bases between them. In nucleotides, the CDR3 is TGTGCCAGCAGCCGCGGGACAAATTGGCAAGCTTTCTTT. Residues: CASSRGTNWQAFF.

At least ten counts were recorded for this clonotype. At one end, the junction sequence differs from germline, possibly due to a read error. This chain uses TRBV7-7 with TRBJ2-2; 8 bases agree with TRBD2. Germline assignment: CDR1 SSHAT and CDR2 FNYEAQ (reference sequence). The CDR3 is made up of 20 amino acids. CDR3 residues: CASSLASPGLGIENTGELFF. For the CDR3, the DNA is TGTGCTAGCAGCTTAGCCTCACCGGGACTAGGGATCGAAAACACCGGGGAGCTGTTTTTT.

The V and J genes are TRBV29-1 and TRBJ2-7; D is tentatively TRBD1 or TRBD2 (5 bases each). Trimming cost V 6 bases and J 11 bases, with 11 bases left between them. The CDR3 loop spans 9 amino acids. Germline V gene data show CDR1 as SQVTM and CDR2 as ANQGSEA. Here the CDR3 reads CSVRGTEYF. DNA of the CDR3: TGCAGCGTCCGAGGGACCGAGTACTTC.

This sequence joins TRBV7-9 and TRBJ2-4, with TRBD1 matching over 8 bases. The CDR3 has 16 residues. Trimming at V came to 6 bases and at J to 0 bases, leaving 7 bases not matched to a gene. Germline CDR1 SEHNR, CDR2 FQNEAQ (reference sequence). CDR3 nucleotide sequence: TGTGCCAGCAGTGAAACAGGGGGAGTAGCCAAAAACATTCAGTACTTC. It encodes CASSETGGVAKNIQYF.